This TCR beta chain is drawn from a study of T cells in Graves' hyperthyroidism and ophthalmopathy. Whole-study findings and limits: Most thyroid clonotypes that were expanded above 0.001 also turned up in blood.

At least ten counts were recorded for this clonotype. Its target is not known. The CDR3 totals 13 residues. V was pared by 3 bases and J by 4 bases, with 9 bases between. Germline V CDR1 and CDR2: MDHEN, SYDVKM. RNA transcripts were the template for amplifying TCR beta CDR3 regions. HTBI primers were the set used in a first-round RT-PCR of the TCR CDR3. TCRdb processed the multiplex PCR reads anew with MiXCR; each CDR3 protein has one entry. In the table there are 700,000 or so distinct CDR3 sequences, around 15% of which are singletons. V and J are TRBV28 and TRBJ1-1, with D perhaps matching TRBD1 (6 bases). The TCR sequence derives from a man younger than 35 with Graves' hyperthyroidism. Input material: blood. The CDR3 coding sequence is TGTGCCAGCAGTTTGAGGGGGTTCACTGAAGCTTTCTTT. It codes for CASSLRGFTEAFF.